This entry lists 10 T cell receptor beta chains sequenced from one sample in a study of T cells in tuberculosis. Sequenced by immunoSEQ multiplex PCR; TCRdb stores in-frame clones only, minus some. The sample lists tens of thousands of clones, more than 75% occurring once. Cells were sorted from thawed PBMC rested overnight and stained with GMM-loaded CD1B tetramer, viability dye and anti-CD3. C32 glucose monomycolate from Rhodococcus equi was loaded onto the CD1B tetramers. The sequenced sample was CD1b-GMM tetramer-negative cells sorted from PBMCs. The receptor set was obtained from an adult woman with latent tuberculosis.

The genes are TRBV19 and TRBJ2-3; 11 bases align to TRBD1. V lost 5 bases, J lost 7 bases, and 8 bases stayed unmatched. Germline assignment: CDR1 LNHDA and CDR2 SQIVND (reference sequence). This CDR3 contains 15 residues. The chain's CDR3 is CASSRGQGARNTQYF. Written as DNA, the CDR3 is TGTGCCAGTAGTCGCGGACAGGGGGCTAGGAATACGCAGTATTTT.

This clone appeared a single time. The gene calls are TRBV4-1 and TRBJ2-2, with TRBD2 matching 7 bases. V trimming: 0 bases; J trimming: 0 bases; junction bases outside the gene matches: 1. The germline V gene encodes CDR1 MGHRA and CDR2 YSYEKL. This CDR3 is built from 16 residues. This CDR3 is CASSQEAGPNTGELFF. CDR3 sequence (DNA): TGCGCCAGCAGCCAAGAAGCGGGGCCGAACACCGGGGAGCTGTTTTTT.

Worth noting for this clone: This same CDR3 is encoded by further DNA sequences in the sample. The chain has TRBV14 and TRBJ1-2; D gene ambiguous. This CDR3 spans 16 amino acids. Germline V CDR1 and CDR2: SGHDN, FVKESK. Trimming pared 5 bases from V and 0 bases from J, leaving 16 bases between. CDR3 nucleotides: TGTGCCAGCAGCGGTGCGGGTCCCCACCCTAACTATGGCTACACCTTC. Residues: CASSGAGPHPNYGYTF.

The J gene is TRBJ2-2, the V gene TRBV7-8, with D unresolved. This CDR3 has 13 amino acids. Trimming removed 1 base from V and 4 bases from J, with 4 bases in between. The germline gives CDR1 SGHVS, CDR2 FQNEAQ. CDR3 bases: TGTGCCAGCAGCTTAGGTAGCACCGGGGAGCTGTTTTTT. This gives the protein CASSLGSTGELFF.

This chain joins TRBV30 and TRBJ1-2; D unresolved. The CDR3 runs to 13 residues. The germline CDR1 and CDR2 sequences are GTSNPN and SVGIG (reference sequence). Trimming cost V 0 bases and J 2 bases, with 7 bases left between them. CDR3 in amino acids: CAWSVNRNYGYTF. For the CDR3, the DNA is TGTGCCTGGAGTGTAAACAGAAACTATGGCTACACCTTC.

The rearrangement joins TRBV6-5 to TRBJ1-6, with D possibly matching TRBD1 (6 bases). V lost 1 base and J lost 5, with 9 bases in between. CDR3 length: 15 residues. In germline, CDR1 is MNHEY, CDR2 SVGAGI. The CDR3: CASSYLAGDNSPLHF. The CDR3 region has the DNA TGTGCCAGCAGTTACTTGGCAGGGGATAATTCACCCCTCCACTTT.

This clone was seen a handful of times. The chain has TRBV15 and TRBJ1-4; D is unclear. With 1 base removed from V and 12 bases from J, the gap between germline ends came to 9 bases. The CDR3 length is 12 residues. Germline CDR1 is LNHNV and CDR2 is YYDKDF (reference sequence). The CDR3 loop is CATSRAPRELFF. The CDR3 bases are TGTGCCACCAGCAGAGCCCCCCGGGAACTGTTTTTT.

V and J are TRBV10-2 and TRBJ1-6; 11 nucleotides agree with TRBD1. Germline trimming cut 4 bases from V and 5 bases from J; bases unmatched to any gene: 10. Looked up from germline, CDR1 is WSHSY and CDR2 is SAAADI. The CDR3 is 18 residues long. Here the CDR3 DNA reads TGCGCCAGCAGTGGTGGACCGGGACAGGGGGGTCATAATTCACCCCTCCACTTT. It is translated as CASSGGPGQGGHNSPLHF.

The chain couples TRBV6-1 to TRBJ1-2; TRBD1 agrees at 7 bases. Looked up from germline, CDR1 is MNHNS and CDR2 is SASEGT. The CDR3 contains 18 residues. With V trimmed by 1 base and J by 4 bases, 15 bases remained unmatched. The CDR3 DNA reads as TGTGCCAGCAGTGAAGTAAGGGGCCCACGGACAGGAGTCTATGGCTACACCTTC. As protein: CASSEVRGPRTGVYGYTF.

This chain connects TRBV10-3 to TRBJ1-5, with TRBD1 identical over 10 bases. J was trimmed by 0 bases and V by 6 bases; bases with no gene match: 2. CDR1 and CDR2 (germline): ENHRY, SYGVKD. The length of the CDR3 is 15 residues. The CDR3 here is CAIRGTGDSNQPQHF. In nucleotides, the CDR3 is TGTGCCATCAGGGGGACAGGGGATAGCAATCAGCCCCAGCATTTT.